This entry lists 30 T cell receptor beta chains sequenced from one sample in a study of control samples from healthy donors and cancer patients. TCRdb keeps only in-frame clones here, not all; method: immunoSEQ multiplex PCR. Here the sample spans approximately 220,000 clones, 90% to 95% being singletons. Material for sequencing was blood. These receptor sequences come from a man aged 45-65 years in good health.

The chain has TRBV21-1 and TRBJ2-5. TRBV21-1 is a pseudogene segment. The CDR3 runs 14 residues. The CDR3 here is CASTPRRGGETQYF. The DNA for the CDR3 is TGTGCCAGCACTCCCAGGCGAGGTGGTGAGACCCAGTACTTC.

The rearrangement uses TRBV18 and TRBJ2-7, with 7 nucleotides matching TRBD2. Germline V CDR1 and CDR2: KGHSH, LQKENI. V shed 8 bases and J 5 bases; nucleotides not matched to a gene: 15. The CDR3 runs to 15 residues. The CDR3 DNA is TGTGCCAGCACCACAACTGGGGGGGTAACAGACGAGCAGTACTTC. Protein sequence: CASTTTGGVTDEQYF. The complete variable domain, with remaining parts taken from reference TRBV18 and TRBJ2-7, reads NAGVMQNPRHLVRRRGQEARLRCSPMKGHSHVYWYRQLPEEGLKFMVYLQKENIIDESGMPKERFSAEFPKEGPSILRIQQVVRGDSAAYFCASTTTGGVTDEQYFGPGTRLTVT.

This clone was seen a single time. This chain links TRBV27 with TRBJ2-1; D could derive from TRBD1 or TRBD2 (5 bases each). The CDR3 contains 13 residues. CDR1 and CDR2 from the germline V gene are MNHEY and SMNVEV (reference sequence). The germline V and J ends were trimmed by 6 bases and 8 bases, with 14 bases remaining between them. The CDR3 loop is CASSPGTTDEQFF. Here the CDR3 DNA reads TGTGCCAGCAGCCCCGGGACCACAGATGAGCAGTTCTTC.

The CDR3 region is CAEGGAYNSPLHF. The CDR3, as DNA: TGTGCGGAGGGAGGCGCCTATAATTCACCCCTCCACTTT. The rearrangement links TRBV30 to TRBJ1-6, with D unresolved. The CDR3 contains 13 residues. Germline values: CDR1 GTSNPN, CDR2 SVGIG (reference sequence).

The chain carries TRBV28 and TRBJ1-2, with D tentatively TRBD1 (6 bases). This CDR3 has 15 residues. CDR1 and CDR2 (germline): MDHEN, SYDVKM. Trimming took off 4 bases at V and 6 bases at J, with 18 bases between the two ends. The CDR3 bases are TGTGCCAGCAGTTCACCCTCACAGGGCTTCGATGGCTACACCTTC. Translated: CASSSPSQGFDGYTF.

CDR3 loop: CASSTTQGQPQHF. The CDR3 nucleotides read TGTGCCAGCAGTACGACTCAGGGTCAGCCCCAGCATTTT. The chain joins TRBV12-3 or TRBV12-4 to TRBJ1-5, with D perhaps TRBD1 (5 bases). V lost 5 bases and J 6 bases, leaving 11 bases between the germline ends. The CDR3 consists of 13 residues.

The chain couples TRBV10-3 to TRBJ1-1, with a tentative D call TRBD1 (6 bases). The ends were cut back, 10 bases at V and 4 bases at J, with 16 bases in the middle. The CDR3 sequence is 13 residues long. Germline V CDR1 and CDR2: ENHRY, SYGVKD. In nucleotides, the CDR3 is TGTGCCACCAGGGGCGAGGGTGGCACTGAAGCTTTCTTT. The encoded protein is CATRGEGGTEAFF.

The chain employs TRBV28 and TRBJ1-1; a possible D gene is TRBD1 (6 bases). The CDR3 is 14 residues long. Trimming shortened V by 5 bases and J by 11 bases, and 21 bases separated the two germline ends. Germline-derived CDR1 and CDR2 are MDHEN and SYDVKM. The CDR3 region is CASSPLRDTNVAFF. DNA for the CDR3: TGTGCCAGCAGTCCACTCCGGGACACCAACGTCGCTTTCTTT.

The CDR3 region has the DNA TGTGCCAGCAGTTTATATGGGGGTAACTATGGCTACACCTTC. It is translated as CASSLYGGNYGYTF. This sequence joins TRBV27 and TRBJ1-2, with D tentatively TRBD1 (5 bases). The CDR3 has 14 amino acids. V lost 1 base to trimming and J lost 1 base, with 7 bases between them. CDR1 is MNHEY and CDR2 is SMNVEV in the germline V gene (reference sequence).

This clone was recorded only once. The gene calls are TRBV18 and TRBJ2-1; TRBD2 aligns across 7 bases. The CDR3 runs 16 residues. Germline-derived CDR1 and CDR2 are KGHSH and LQKENI. The V segment lost 3 bases and the J segment 10 bases; nucleotides outside the gene matches: 15. The CDR3 is CASSPPGSGVPREQFF. The CDR3 nucleotides are TGTGCCAGCTCACCCCCGGGAAGCGGGGTCCCAAGGGAGCAGTTCTTC. The complete variable domain, with remaining parts taken from reference TRBV18 and TRBJ2-1, reads NAGVMQNPRHLVRRRGQEARLRCSPMKGHSHVYWYRQLPEEGLKFMVYLQKENIIDESGMPKERFSAEFPKEGPSILRIQQVVRGDSAAYFCASSPPGSGVPREQFFGPGTRLTVL.

The chain employs TRBV5-1 and TRBJ1-2; 7 bases line up with TRBD1. The CDR3 is 14 residues long. The V and J ends lost 4 bases and 4 bases, in that order; junction bases with no gene match: 7. CDR1 SGHRS and CDR2 YFSETQ come from the germline V gene. The CDR3 protein is CASSTTGVGYGYTF. The CDR3 DNA reads TGCGCCAGCAGCACCACAGGGGTTGGCTATGGCTACACCTTC.

This chain connects TRBV6-5 to TRBJ2-3; 7 bases are a match to TRBD1. The CDR3 totals 15 residues. Germline trimming cut 7 bases from V and 5 bases from J; bases unmatched to any gene: 12. The germline V gene has CDR1 MNHEY and CDR2 SVGAGI. The CDR3: CASNRGLRGGDTQYF. The CDR3 DNA is TGTGCCAGCAACAGGGGCCTGAGGGGCGGAGATACGCAGTATTTT.

The chain combines TRBV9 with TRBJ1-2; a weak D match, TRBD1 (5 bases). Per the germline V gene, CDR1 is SGDLS and CDR2 is YYNGEE. There are 15 residues in the CDR3. V was cut by 3 bases and J by 8 bases, with 20 bases left in between. CDR3 DNA sequence: TGTGCCAGCAGCGGAGTCACGGGGTACGAGGGGGGCTACACCTTC. This sequence encodes CASSGVTGYEGGYTF.

CDR3 protein: CASRRTGPMNTEAFF. The DNA for the CDR3 is TGTGCCAGCAGACGGACAGGGCCGATGAACACTGAAGCTTTCTTT. This chain joins TRBV28 and TRBJ1-1; TRBD1 matches at 8 bases. After removal of 6 bases from V and 0 bases from J, the junction contained 6 bases not matched to a gene. Germline values: CDR1 MDHEN, CDR2 SYDVKM. CDR3 size: 15 residues.

This clone has just a few counts. The identical CDR3 is also encoded by other nucleotide sequences in the sample. The J gene is TRBJ1-1, the V gene TRBV6-2 or TRBV6-3; D not certain. The CDR3 loop spans 13 amino acids. Germline loops: CDR1 MNHEY, CDR2 SVGEGT. Trimming cost V 1 base and J 1 base, with 4 bases left between them. The DNA for the CDR3 is TGTGCCAGCAGTTACTTGGGGAACACTGAAGCTTTCTTT. It specifies CASSYLGNTEAFF.

Details on this clone: At one of its ends the junction is not consistent with the germline gene, which may arise from a read error. The chain carries TRBV7-7 and TRBJ2-5, with 8 nucleotides matching TRBD2. Germline CDR1 reads SSHAT; CDR2 reads FNYEAQ (reference sequence). This CDR3 contains 15 residues. CDR3 sequence: CASSLRGGVQETQYF. The DNA of the CDR3 is TGTGCTAGCAGTCTTCGGGGGGGAGTCCAAGAGACCCAGTACTTC.

The chain is built from TRBV5-1 and TRBJ2-7, with a possible D match to TRBD2 (5 bases). This CDR3 spans 13 amino acids. Germline V gene sequence: CDR1 SGHRS, CDR2 YFSETQ. The V end was cut by 0 bases, the J end by 6 bases, with 10 bases between. CDR3 amino acids: CASSLGSAGEQYF. CDR3 in DNA: TGCGCCAGCAGCTTGGGGTCCGCGGGCGAGCAGTACTTC.

V and J are TRBV27 and TRBJ2-6; TRBD1 aligns across 9 bases. V lost 4 bases and J lost 4; bases outside the gene matches: 8. The CDR3 has 17 residues. Germline V gives CDR1 MNHEY, CDR2 SMNVEV (reference sequence). CDR3 in DNA: TGTGCCAGCAGTTCTGCCGGGACAGGGACCGGGGCCAACGTCCTGACTTTC. Its protein product is CASSSAGTGTGANVLTF.

The chain employs TRBV6-6 and TRBJ2-7; D is ambiguous. Germline V gene data show CDR1 as MNHNY and CDR2 as SVGAGI (reference sequence). V dropped 8 bases and J dropped 2 bases, with 10 bases sitting between them. The length of the CDR3 is 12 residues. CDR3 region: CASGTDPYEQYF. The CDR3 DNA follows: TGTGCCAGCGGCACAGACCCCTACGAGCAGTACTTC.

The CDR3 reads CASSKLAGGGEQFF. The CDR3 DNA reads as TGTGCCAGCAGCAAACTAGCGGGGGGCGGTGAGCAGTTCTTC. The chain employs TRBV28 and TRBJ2-1; 12 bases align to TRBD2. Germline V gene lookup returns CDR1 MDHEN and CDR2 SYDVKM. The CDR3 loop spans 14 amino acids. V shed 6 bases and J 9 bases; nucleotides not matched to a gene: 6.

This clone has just a few counts. This chain links TRBV3-1 (or the pseudogene TRBV3-2) with TRBJ1-3; D is unresolved. The CDR3 sequence is 17 residues long. Between the trimmed V and J ends, which lost 4 bases and 0 bases, there was a span of 16 bases. CDR1 and CDR2 from the germline V gene are LGHDT and YNNKEL (reference sequence). CDR3 sequence reads: CASSPPGGGNSGNTIYF. CDR3 in DNA: TGTGCCAGCAGCCCCCCCGGCGGAGGGAACTCTGGAAACACCATATATTTT.

This sequence joins TRBV2 and TRBJ1-5; 8 bases fit TRBD1. Looked up from germline, CDR1 is SNHLY and CDR2 is FYNNEI. V gave up 6 bases and J gave up 4 bases; unmatched junction bases: 8. There are 15 residues in the CDR3. The CDR3 coding sequence is TGTGCCAGCAGAGCGGACAGGGTCGGTAATCAGCCCCAGCATTTT. As protein: CASRADRVGNQPQHF.

There are a few counts of this clone. This chain uses TRBV18 with TRBJ1-2; D remains unclear. V was cut by 3 bases and J by 3 bases, with 8 bases left in between. The CDR3 consists of 13 residues. Germline assignment: CDR1 KGHSH and CDR2 LQKENI. The CDR3, as DNA: TGTGCCAGCTCACCGGAAGGCGACTATGGCTACACCTTC. It specifies CASSPEGDYGYTF.

The count of this clone is one. The rearrangement joins TRBV15 to TRBJ2-5; a possible D gene is TRBD2 (7 bases). V was shortened by 5 bases and J by 5 bases, with 18 bases between the two germline ends. CDR1 LNHNV and CDR2 YYDKDF come from the germline V gene (reference sequence). The CDR3 length is 15 residues. The CDR3 DNA reads as TGTGCCACCAGCGGAGGGGGAGGGCAACGTGAGACCCAGTACTTC. Translation gives CATSGGGGQRETQYF.

The chain links TRBV5-6 to TRBJ1-5; 8 nucleotides agree with TRBD1. The J segment lost 0 bases and the V segment lost 4 bases, leaving 3 bases of the junction unmatched. Germline values: CDR1 SGHDT, CDR2 YYEEEE. The CDR3 totals 15 residues. The CDR3 DNA follows: TGTGCCAGCAGCCAGGACAGGGCTAGCAATCAGCCCCAGCATTTT. Protein: CASSQDRASNQPQHF.

The chain joins TRBV18 to TRBJ2-6; D is unresolved. Germline CDR1 and CDR2: KGHSH and LQKENI. The germline V and J ends were trimmed by 4 bases and 0 bases, with 10 bases remaining between them. The length of the CDR3 is 16 residues. The CDR3, as DNA: TGTGCCAGCTCACAGTTGGTGGGCTCTGGGGCCAACGTCCTGACTTTC. Amino acids: CASSQLVGSGANVLTF.

V usage is TRBV6-2 or TRBV6-3 and J usage is TRBJ2-1; either TRBD1 or TRBD2 may fit D (5 bases each). CDR3 length: 15 residues. With 4 bases removed from V and 1 base from J, the gap between germline ends came to 11 bases. Germline CDR1 and CDR2: MNHEY and SVGEGT. Here the CDR3 DNA reads TGTGCCAGCAGTTCGGGACGACTATCCTACAATGAGCAGTTCTTC. It translates to CASSSGRLSYNEQFF.

The chain joins TRBV19 to TRBJ1-1; D is perhaps TRBD1 (6 bases). From germline, CDR1 is LNHDA and CDR2 SQIVND (reference sequence). V was pared by 2 bases and J by 3 bases, with 13 bases between. The CDR3 contains 15 residues. CDR3 DNA: TGTGCCAGTAGTATACAGGGGCCCGAAGACACTGAAGCTTTCTTT. This translates into CASSIQGPEDTEAFF.

This clone was counted a single time. The rearrangement joins TRBV11-2 to TRBJ2-3, with TRBD1 as a possible D gene (5 bases). The CDR3 totals 15 residues. Germline assignment: CDR1 SGHAT and CDR2 FQNNGV. V lost 0 bases and J 9 bases, leaving 16 bases between the germline ends. This CDR3 is CASSLDGSGKSTQYF. The CDR3 DNA follows: TGTGCCAGCAGCTTAGACGGCTCAGGGAAGTCGACGCAGTATTTT.

This clone has a single count. J is TRBJ2-7 and V is TRBV5-8; D unresolved. Trimming took 1 base from V and 5 from J, leaving 4 bases between them. The CDR3 has 11 amino acids. Germline values: CDR1 SGHTS, CDR2 YDEGEE. CDR3 nucleotide sequence: TGTGCCAGCAGCTTGACCGACGAGCAGTACGTC. As protein: CASSLTDEQYV.